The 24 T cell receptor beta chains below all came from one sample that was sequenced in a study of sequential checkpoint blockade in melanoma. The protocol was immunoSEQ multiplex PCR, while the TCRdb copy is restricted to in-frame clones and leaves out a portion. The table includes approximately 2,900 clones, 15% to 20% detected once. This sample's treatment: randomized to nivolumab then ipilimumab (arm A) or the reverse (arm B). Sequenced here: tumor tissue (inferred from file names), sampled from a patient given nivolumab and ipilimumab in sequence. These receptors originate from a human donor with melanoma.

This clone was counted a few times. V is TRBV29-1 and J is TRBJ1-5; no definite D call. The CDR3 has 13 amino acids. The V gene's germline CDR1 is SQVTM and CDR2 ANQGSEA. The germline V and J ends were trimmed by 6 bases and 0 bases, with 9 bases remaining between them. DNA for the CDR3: TGCAGCGTCGCAGAGAATAGCAATCAGCCCCAGCATTTT. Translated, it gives CSVAENSNQPQHF.

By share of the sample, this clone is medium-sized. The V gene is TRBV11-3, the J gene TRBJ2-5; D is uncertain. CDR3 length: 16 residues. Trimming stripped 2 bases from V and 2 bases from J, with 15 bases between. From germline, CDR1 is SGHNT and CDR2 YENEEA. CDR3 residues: CASSLNPRTTQETQYF. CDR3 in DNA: TGTGCCAGCAGCTTAAATCCCCGGACCACTCAAGAGACCCAGTACTTC.

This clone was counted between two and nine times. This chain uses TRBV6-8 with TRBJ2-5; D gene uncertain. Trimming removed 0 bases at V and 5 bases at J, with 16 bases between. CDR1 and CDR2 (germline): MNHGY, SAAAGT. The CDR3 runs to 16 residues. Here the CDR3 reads CASSYSGSILGETQYF. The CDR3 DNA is TGTGCCAGCAGTTACTCGGGCAGCATTTTGGGGGAGACCCAGTACTTC.

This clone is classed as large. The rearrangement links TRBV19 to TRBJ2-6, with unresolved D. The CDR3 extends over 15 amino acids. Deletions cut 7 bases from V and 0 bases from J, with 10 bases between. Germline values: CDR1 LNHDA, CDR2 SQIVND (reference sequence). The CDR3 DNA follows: TGTGCCAGTATTGGGCTTAGCTCTGGGGCCAACGTCCTGACTTTC. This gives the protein CASIGLSSGANVLTF. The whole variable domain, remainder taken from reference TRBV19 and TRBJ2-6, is DGGITQSPKYLFRKEGQNVTLSCEQNLNHDAMYWYRQDPGQGLRLIYYSQIVNDFQKGDIAEGYSVSREKKESFPLTVTSAQKNPTAFYLCASIGLSSGANVLTFGAGSRLTVL.

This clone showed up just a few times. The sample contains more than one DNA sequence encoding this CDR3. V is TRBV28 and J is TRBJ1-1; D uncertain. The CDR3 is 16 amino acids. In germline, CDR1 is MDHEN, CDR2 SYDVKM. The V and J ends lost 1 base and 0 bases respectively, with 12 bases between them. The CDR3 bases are TGTGCCAGCAGTTTATCGGATTTAATCATGAACACTGAAGCTTTCTTT. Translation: CASSLSDLIMNTEAFF.

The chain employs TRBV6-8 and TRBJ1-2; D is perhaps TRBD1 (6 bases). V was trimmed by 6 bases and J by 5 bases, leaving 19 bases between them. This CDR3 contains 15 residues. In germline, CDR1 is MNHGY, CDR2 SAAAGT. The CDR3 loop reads CASRLQGPPGYGYTF. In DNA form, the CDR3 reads TGTGCCAGCAGACTTCAGGGGCCGCCTGGGTATGGCTACACCTTC.

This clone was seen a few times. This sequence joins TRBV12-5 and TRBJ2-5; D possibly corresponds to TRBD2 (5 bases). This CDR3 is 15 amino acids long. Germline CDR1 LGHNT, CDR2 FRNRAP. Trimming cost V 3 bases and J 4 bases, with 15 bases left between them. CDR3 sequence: CASGFLRGSGETQYF. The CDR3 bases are TGTGCTAGTGGTTTCCTTAGAGGGTCCGGAGAGACCCAGTACTTC.

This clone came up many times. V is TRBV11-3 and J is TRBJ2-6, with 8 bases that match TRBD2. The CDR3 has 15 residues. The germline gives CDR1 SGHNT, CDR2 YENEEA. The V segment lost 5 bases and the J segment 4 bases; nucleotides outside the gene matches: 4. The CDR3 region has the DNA TGTGCCAGCAGCCCGGGGGGGCCAGGGGCCAACGTCCTGACTTTC. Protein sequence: CASSPGGPGANVLTF.

The CDR3 spells CASSADPGPRSDTQYF. For the CDR3, the DNA is TGTGCCAGCAGCGCGGACCCGGGTCCCCGGTCAGATACGCAGTATTTT. The chain combines TRBV9 with TRBJ2-3; unclear D gene. The germline V gene has CDR1 SGDLS and CDR2 YYNGEE. Trimming stripped 3 bases from V and 4 bases from J, with 18 bases between. The CDR3 is 16 residues long.

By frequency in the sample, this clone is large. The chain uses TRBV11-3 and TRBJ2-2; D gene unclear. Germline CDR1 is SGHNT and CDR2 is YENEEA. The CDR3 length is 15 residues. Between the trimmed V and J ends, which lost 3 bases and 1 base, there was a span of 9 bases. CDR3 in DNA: TGTGCCAGCAGCTTTGGATCTGGGAACACCGGGGAGCTGTTTTTT. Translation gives CASSFGSGNTGELFF.

The CDR3 region has the DNA TGCGCCAGCAGCCTACAGGGAAACAATGAAAAACTGTTTTTT. It translates to CASSLQGNNEKLFF. This chain connects TRBV4-1 to TRBJ1-4; D is perhaps TRBD1 (6 bases). This CDR3 contains 14 residues. CDR1 is MGHRA and CDR2 is YSYEKL in the germline V gene. The V end was cut by 4 bases, the J end by 5 bases, with 11 bases between.

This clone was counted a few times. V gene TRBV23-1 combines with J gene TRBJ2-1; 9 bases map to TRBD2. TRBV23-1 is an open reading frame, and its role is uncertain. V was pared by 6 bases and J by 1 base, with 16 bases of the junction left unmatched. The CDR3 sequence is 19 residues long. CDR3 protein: CASSPKVAGAGLSYNEQFF. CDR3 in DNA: TGCGCCAGCAGCCCTAAAGTAGCGGGGGCCGGTCTTTCCTACAATGAGCAGTTCTTC.

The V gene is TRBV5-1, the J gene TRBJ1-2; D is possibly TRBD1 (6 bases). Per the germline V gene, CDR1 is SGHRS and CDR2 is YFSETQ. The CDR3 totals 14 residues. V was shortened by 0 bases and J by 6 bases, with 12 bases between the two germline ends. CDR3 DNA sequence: TGCGCCAGCAGCTTGGGCGACAGGACTCATGGCTACACCTTC. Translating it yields CASSLGDRTHGYTF.

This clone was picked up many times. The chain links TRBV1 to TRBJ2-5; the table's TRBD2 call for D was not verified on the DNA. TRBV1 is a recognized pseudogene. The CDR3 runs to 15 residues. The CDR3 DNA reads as TGCGCCAGCAGCGTCTCGGGGACTAGTCAAGAGACCCAGTACTTC. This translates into CASSVSGTSQETQYF.

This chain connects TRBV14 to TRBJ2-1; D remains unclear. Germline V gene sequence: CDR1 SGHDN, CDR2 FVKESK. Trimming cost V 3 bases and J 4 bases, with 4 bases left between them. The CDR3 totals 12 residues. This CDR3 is CASSQEYNEQFF. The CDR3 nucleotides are TGTGCCAGCAGCCAGGAGTACAATGAGCAGTTCTTC. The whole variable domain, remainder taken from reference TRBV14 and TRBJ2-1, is EAGVTQFPSHSVIEKGQTVTLRCDPISGHDNLYWYRRVMGKEIKFLLHFVKESKQDESGMPNNRFLAERTGGTYSTLKVQPAELEDSGVYFCASSQEYNEQFFGPGTRLTVL.

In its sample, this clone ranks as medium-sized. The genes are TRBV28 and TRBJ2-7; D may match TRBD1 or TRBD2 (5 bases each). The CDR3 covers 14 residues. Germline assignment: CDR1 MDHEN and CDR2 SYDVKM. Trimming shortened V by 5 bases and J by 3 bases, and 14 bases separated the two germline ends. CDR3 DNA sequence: TGTGCCAGCAGTAACCCGGGACCGAGCTACGAGCAGTACTTC. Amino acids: CASSNPGPSYEQYF.

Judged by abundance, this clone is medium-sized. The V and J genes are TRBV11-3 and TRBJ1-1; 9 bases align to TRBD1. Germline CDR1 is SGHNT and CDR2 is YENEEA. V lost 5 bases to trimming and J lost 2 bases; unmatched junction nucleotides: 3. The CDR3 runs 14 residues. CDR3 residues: CASSRTGGNTEAFF. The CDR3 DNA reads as TGTGCCAGCAGCCGAACAGGGGGCAACACTGAAGCTTTCTTT.

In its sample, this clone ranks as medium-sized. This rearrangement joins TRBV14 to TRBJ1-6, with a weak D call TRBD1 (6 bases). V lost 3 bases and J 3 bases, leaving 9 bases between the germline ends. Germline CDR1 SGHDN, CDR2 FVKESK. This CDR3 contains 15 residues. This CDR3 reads CASSQQGSYNSPLHF. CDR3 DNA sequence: TGTGCCAGCAGCCAGCAGGGGAGCTATAATTCACCCCTCCACTTT.

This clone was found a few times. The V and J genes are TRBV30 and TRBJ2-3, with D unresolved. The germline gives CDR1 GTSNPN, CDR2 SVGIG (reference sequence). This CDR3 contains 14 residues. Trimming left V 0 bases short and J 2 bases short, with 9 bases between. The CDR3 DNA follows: TGTGCCTGGAGTGTCCCAGAACTCACAGATACGCAGTATTTT. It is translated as CAWSVPELTDTQYF.

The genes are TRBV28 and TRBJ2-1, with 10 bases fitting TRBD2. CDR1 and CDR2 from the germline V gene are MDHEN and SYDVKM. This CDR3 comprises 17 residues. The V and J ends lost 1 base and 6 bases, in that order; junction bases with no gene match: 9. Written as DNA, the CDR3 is TGTGCCAGCAGTTTATTACCTAGCGGGGGTTTTGGCAATGAGCAGTTCTTC. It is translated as CASSLLPSGGFGNEQFF.

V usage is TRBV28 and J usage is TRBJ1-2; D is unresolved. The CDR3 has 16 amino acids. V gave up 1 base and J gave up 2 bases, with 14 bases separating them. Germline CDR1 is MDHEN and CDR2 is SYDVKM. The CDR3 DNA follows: TGTGCCAGCAGTTTATCTGAGGCCTTGCTGAACTATGGCTACACCTTC. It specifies CASSLSEALLNYGYTF.

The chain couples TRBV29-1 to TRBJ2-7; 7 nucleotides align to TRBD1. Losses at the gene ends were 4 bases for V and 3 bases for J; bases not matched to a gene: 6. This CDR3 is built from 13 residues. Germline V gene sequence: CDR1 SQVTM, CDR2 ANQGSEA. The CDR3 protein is CSVGQGISYEQYF. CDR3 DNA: TGCAGCGTTGGACAGGGAATAAGCTACGAGCAGTACTTC.

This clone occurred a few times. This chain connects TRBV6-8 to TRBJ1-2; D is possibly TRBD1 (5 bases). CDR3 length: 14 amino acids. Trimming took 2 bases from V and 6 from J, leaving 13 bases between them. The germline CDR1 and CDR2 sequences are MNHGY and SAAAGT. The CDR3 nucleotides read TGTGCCAGCAGTTACCGACAGATAGGCGATGGCTACACCTTC. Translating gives CASSYRQIGDGYTF.

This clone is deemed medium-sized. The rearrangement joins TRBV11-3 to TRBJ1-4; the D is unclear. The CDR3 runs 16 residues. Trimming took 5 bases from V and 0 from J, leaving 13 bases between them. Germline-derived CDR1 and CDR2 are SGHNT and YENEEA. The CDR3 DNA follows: TGTGCCAGCAGCCAAAGGGAGGCTGCAACTAATGAAAAACTGTTTTTT. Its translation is CASSQREAATNEKLFF.